The rows below give T cell receptor beta chains drawn from one sample of a study of blood T cell repertoires in COVID-19. Profiled with immunoSEQ multiplex PCR; TCRdb holds only in-frame clones, not every one. Among 300,000 to 350,000 clones listed, roughly nine tenths were seen once. Sequencing input: peripheral blood. These receptors were obtained from a woman in her twenties or thirties with COVID-19, enrolled during active disease. CDR3s include the opening cysteine and the closing phenylalanine or tryptophan. D genes are given only for firm matches. Clone size appears in some rows only: once, few, many, or a class for an expanded clone.

TRBV6-5	.	.	TRBJ2-1	CASSYSGGAAYNEQFF	TGTGCCAGCAGTTACTCAGGCGGTGCGGCCTACAATGAGCAGTTCTTC
TRBV2	.	.	TRBJ2-3	CASRLGRTDTQYF	TGTGCCAGCAGATTGGGGAGAACAGATACGCAGTATTTT
TRBV4-2	.	.	TRBJ1-1	CASSQEASQGNTEAFF	TGTGCCAGCAGCCAAGAGGCTTCCCAGGGGAACACTGAAGCTTTCTTT
TRBV10-3	.	TRBD2	TRBJ2-1	CAISEYTGGVNEQFF	TGTGCCATCAGTGAGTACACGGGAGGTGTAAATGAGCAGTTCTTC
TRBV5-1	.	.	TRBJ2-2	CASSLDPEFTGELFF	TGCGCCAGCAGCTTGGACCCAGAATTCACCGGGGAGCTGTTTTTT
TRBV10-2	few	TRBD2	TRBJ2-7	CATSLAGVPEQYF	TGCGCCACCTCTCTAGCGGGAGTGCCCGAGCAGTACTTC
TRBV4-1	.	TRBD1	TRBJ2-7	CASSQGAGQAPYEQYF	TGCGCCAGCAGCCAAGGAGCTGGACAGGCACCCTACGAGCAGTACTTC
TRBV7-9	.	TRBD1	TRBJ1-2	CASSFFGTGLNYGYTF	TGTGCCAGCAGCTTTTTCGGGACAGGACTTAACTATGGCTACACCTTC
TRBV10-1	.	TRBD2	TRBJ2-1	CASSDGTSGMGGEQFF	TGCGCCAGCAGTGACGGGACTAGCGGGATGGGCGGTGAGCAGTTCTTC
TRBV12-5	once	TRBD2	TRBJ2-1	CASALAGEQFF	TGTGCTAGTGCCCTAGCGGGTGAGCAGTTCTTC
TRBV24-1	.	TRBD1	TRBJ1-1	CATSDPKTGNAEAFF	TGTGCCACCAGTGACCCCAAGACAGGGAATGCTGAAGCTTTCTTT
TRBV6-5	once	.	TRBJ1-2	CASSYSGGYGYTF	TGTGCCAGCAGTTACTCAGGGGGCTATGGCTACACCTTC
TRBV6-5	.	.	TRBJ2-4	CASRDTGLAKNIQYF	TGTGCCAGCAGAGATACAGGGCTAGCCAAAAACATTCAGTACTTC
TRBV15	.	TRBD2	TRBJ2-7	CATSPVAGGQNYEQYF	TGTGCCACCAGCCCAGTAGCGGGAGGGCAGAACTACGAGCAGTACTTC
TRBV28	.	.	TRBJ1-1	CASSLTGSRAFF	TGTGCCAGCAGTTTAACAGGGTCACGGGCTTTCTTT
TRBV7-2	.	TRBD2	TRBJ2-3	CASSILAGEADTQYF	TGTGCCAGCAGCATACTAGCGGGAGAGGCAGATACGCAGTATTTT
TRBV5-1	.	TRBD2	TRBJ2-2	CASSNSGTSAMNTGELFF	TGCGCCAGCAGCAACTCGGGGACTAGCGCTATGAACACCGGGGAGCTGTTTTTT
TRBV5-5	few	TRBD1	TRBJ1-1	CASSRQGDNTEAFF	TGTGCCAGCAGCCGACAGGGCGATAACACTGAAGCTTTCTTT
TRBV27	.	TRBD1	TRBJ1-5	CASSKDRGYQPQHF	TGTGCCAGCAGCAAGGACAGGGGCTATCAGCCCCAGCATTTT
TRBV9	.	TRBD2	TRBJ2-7	CASSPSSGRSPYEQYF	TGTGCCAGCAGCCCCTCTAGCGGGAGGTCCCCCTACGAGCAGTACTTC
TRBV19	.	TRBD2	TRBJ2-3	CASSFLLAGRHDTQYF	TGTGCCAGTAGTTTTCTTCTAGCGGGTAGGCATGATACGCAGTATTTT
TRBV10-3	.	.	TRBJ1-2	CAISDSENYGYTF	TGTGCCATCAGTGATAGTGAGAACTATGGCTACACCTTC
TRBV7-9	.	.	TRBJ1-4	CASSAAYSNEKLFF	TGTGCCAGCAGCGCAGCCTATAGCAATGAAAAACTGTTTTTT
TRBV12-5	.	.	TRBJ2-5	CASGPGGAVETQYF	TGTGCTAGTGGCCCTGGGGGGGCGGTAGAGACCCAGTACTTC
TRBV2	.	TRBD2	TRBJ2-3	CASRETSGETDTQYF	TGTGCCAGCAGGGAGACTAGCGGGGAAACAGATACGCAGTATTTT
TRBV29-1	medium-sized	TRBD2	TRBJ2-1	CSVGLAGDRNEQFF	TGCAGCGTAGGACTAGCGGGAGATAGGAATGAGCAGTTCTTC
TRBV2	.	TRBD1	TRBJ2-3	CASAGQGPTDTQYF	TGTGCCAGCGCGGGACAGGGACCCACAGATACGCAGTATTTT
TRBV11-3	.	TRBD2	TRBJ2-1	CASRQQAGGEQFF	TGTGCCAGCAGACAACAAGCGGGAGGGGAGCAGTTCTTC
TRBV6-4	.	.	TRBJ2-3	CASSQGGKLHTQYF	TGTGCCAGCAGCCAAGGCGGGAAATTACATACGCAGTATTTT
TRBV29-1	.	TRBD2	TRBJ2-1	CSVEGGAGGPVHEQFF	TGCAGCGTTGAAGGGGGAGCGGGAGGGCCAGTGCATGAGCAGTTCTTC
TRBV6-1	once	.	TRBJ1-1	CASSASGAEAFF	TGTGCCAGCAGTGCATCAGGGGCCGAAGCTTTCTTT
TRBV7-9	.	TRBD2	TRBJ2-5	CASSSAWREEETQYF	TGTGCCAGCAGCTCTGCGTGGCGGGAGGAAGAGACCCAGTACTTC
TRBV6-5	.	.	TRBJ2-2	CASSYSRDTGELFF	TGTGCCAGCAGTTACTCGCGGGACACCGGGGAGCTGTTTTTT
TRBV6-5	.	TRBD1	TRBJ2-5	CASSRGTGGETQYF	TGTGCCAGCAGCCGAGGGACAGGGGGGGAGACCCAGTACTTC
TRBV19	many	.	TRBJ1-3	CASLSDRSSGNTIYF	TGTGCCAGCTTAAGTGACAGGAGCTCTGGAAACACCATATATTTT
TRBV5-1	.	.	TRBJ1-2	CASSLDRDHYGYTF	TGCGCCAGCAGCTTGGACAGAGATCACTATGGCTACACCTTC